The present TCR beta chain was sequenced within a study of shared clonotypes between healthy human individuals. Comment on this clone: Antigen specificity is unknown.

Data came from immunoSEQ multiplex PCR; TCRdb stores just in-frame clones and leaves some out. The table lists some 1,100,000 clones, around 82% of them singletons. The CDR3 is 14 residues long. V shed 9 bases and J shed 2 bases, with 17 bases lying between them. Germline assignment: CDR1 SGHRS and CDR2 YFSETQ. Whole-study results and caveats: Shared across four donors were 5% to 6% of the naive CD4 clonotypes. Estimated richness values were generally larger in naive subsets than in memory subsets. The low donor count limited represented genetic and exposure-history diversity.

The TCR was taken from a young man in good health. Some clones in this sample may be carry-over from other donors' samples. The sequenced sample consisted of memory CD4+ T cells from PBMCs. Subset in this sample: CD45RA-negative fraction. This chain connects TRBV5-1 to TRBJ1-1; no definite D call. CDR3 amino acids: CATTINPSNTEAFF. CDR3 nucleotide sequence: TGCGCCACCACTATCAACCCCAGCAACACTGAAGCTTTCTTT. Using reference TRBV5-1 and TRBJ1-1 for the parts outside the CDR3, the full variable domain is KAGVTQTPRYLIKTRGQQVTLSCSPISGHRSVSWYQQTPGQGLQFLFEYFSETQRNKGNFPGRFSGRQFSNSRSEMNVSTLELGDSALYLCATTINPSNTEAFFGQGTRLTVV.